The 30 T cell receptor beta chains in this list originate from one sample, sequenced in a study of blood T cell repertoires in COVID-19. Sequencing used immunoSEQ multiplex PCR; TCRdb keeps in-frame clones, though not all of them. The sample carries roughly 400,000 clones, roughly 88% recorded once. The source material was PBMCs or T cells enriched from blood (not recorded which). The origin of the receptors is a young woman who had been exposed to COVID-19.

J is TRBJ2-7 and V is TRBV5-1; D might be TRBD1 (7 bases). Between the trimmed V and J ends, which lost 3 bases and 5 bases, there was a span of 18 bases. The germline CDR1 and CDR2 sequences are SGHRS and YFSETQ. CDR3 length: 15 residues. CDR3 loop: CASSSQGGGGDEQYF. CDR3 bases: TGCGCCAGCAGCTCTCAGGGGGGCGGTGGCGACGAGCAGTACTTC.

The chain links TRBV6-1 to TRBJ1-1; tentatively, D is TRBD1 (5 bases). The CDR3 covers 17 residues. Germline CDR1 reads MNHNS; CDR2 reads SASEGT. The V end lost 1 base, the J end lost 1 base, and 16 bases lay between the germline ends. The CDR3 DNA sequence: TGTGCCAGCAGTGAAGTCGCCGGATGGCAGGGGAACACTGAAGCTTTCTTT. Protein: CASSEVAGWQGNTEAFF.

This chain uses TRBV5-6 with TRBJ1-1, with D unclear. V was trimmed by 1 base and J by 0 bases, leaving 4 bases between them. Germline assignment: CDR1 SGHDT and CDR2 YYEEEE. The CDR3 has 13 residues. The CDR3 spells CASSLYMNTEAFF. The CDR3 DNA follows: TGTGCCAGCAGCTTGTATATGAACACTGAAGCTTTCTTT.

The CDR3 sequence: CASSPLQQGSVESPLHF. The CDR3 DNA sequence: TGTGCCAGCTCACCGTTGCAACAGGGTAGCGTTGAGTCACCCCTCCACTTT. The rearrangement links TRBV18 to TRBJ1-6; a possible D gene is TRBD1 (6 bases). V lost 3 bases, J lost 10 bases, and 22 bases lay in between. The CDR3 spans 17 residues. Germline CDR1 is KGHSH and CDR2 is LQKENI.

The genes are TRBV10-2 and TRBJ2-1; TRBD2 agrees at 8 bases. The ends lost 6 bases at V and 6 bases at J; junction bases unmatched: 7. The germline V gene encodes CDR1 WSHSY and CDR2 SAAADI. There are 14 residues in the CDR3. CDR3 residues: CASRDGGAVNEQFF. The CDR3 bases are TGCGCCAGCAGGGACGGGGGGGCGGTCAATGAGCAGTTCTTC.

The chain has TRBV28 and TRBJ2-1; TRBD1 matches 7 bases. The CDR3 spans 15 residues. Per the germline V gene, CDR1 is MDHEN and CDR2 is SYDVKM. Losses at the gene ends were 5 bases for V and 5 bases for J; bases not matched to a gene: 9. The CDR3 region is CASSETGVVNNEQFF. In nucleotides, the CDR3 is TGTGCCAGCAGTGAAACAGGGGTTGTTAACAATGAGCAGTTCTTC.

With respect to this clone: The same CDR3 arises from other DNA sequences in this sample as well. The rearrangement uses TRBV7-9 and TRBJ2-7; 9 bases map to TRBD1. The CDR3 is 14 residues long. After removal of 5 bases from V and 3 bases from J, the junction contained 5 bases not matched to a gene. Germline V gives CDR1 SEHNR, CDR2 FQNEAQ (reference sequence). The CDR3 region has the DNA TGTGCCAGCAGCCCCCCGACAGGGGGCTACGAGCAGTACTTC. It specifies CASSPPTGGYEQYF.

This chain connects TRBV27 to TRBJ2-7; 9 bases match TRBD2. Losses at the gene ends were 5 bases for V and 3 bases for J; bases not matched to a gene: 17. The CDR3 is 18 residues long. CDR1 and CDR2 (germline): MNHEY, SMNVEV (reference sequence). The CDR3, as DNA: TGTGCCAGCAGTCCTTGGTTCCACTCGACTAGCGGCGACTACGAGCAGTACTTC. Translation gives CASSPWFHSTSGDYEQYF.

This chain connects TRBV2 to TRBJ2-2, with 9 bases identical to TRBD1. The CDR3 sequence is 14 residues long. CDR1 and CDR2 (germline): SNHLY, FYNNEI. V shed 6 bases and J 1 base; nucleotides not matched to a gene: 0. The CDR3 loop reads CASRGQGNTGELFF. The CDR3 DNA reads as TGTGCCAGCAGGGGACAGGGGAACACCGGGGAGCTGTTTTTT.

This chain connects TRBV2 to TRBJ1-6, with a weak D call TRBD1 (5 bases). The V and J ends lost 9 bases and 7 bases respectively, with 13 bases between them. Germline values: CDR1 SNHLY, CDR2 FYNNEI. There are 13 residues in the CDR3. CDR3 coding DNA: TGTGCCAGTATGAGGGGAGGGAATTCACCCCTCCACTTT. It encodes CASMRGGNSPLHF. Filled out from reference TRBV2 and TRBJ1-6, the complete variable domain reads EPEVTQTPSHQVTQMGQEVILRCVPISNHLYFYWYRQILGQKVEFLVSFYNNEISEKSEIFDDQFSVERPDGSNFTLKIRSTKLEDSAMYFCASMRGGNSPLHFGNGTRLTVT.

The V gene is TRBV5-4, the J gene TRBJ1-1, with a possible D match to TRBD1 (5 bases). The CDR3 sequence is 16 residues long. V dropped 0 bases and J dropped 4 bases, with 16 bases sitting between them. Germline CDR1 SGHNT, CDR2 YYREEE (reference sequence). The CDR3 loop reads CASSLVMDLGGTEAFF. CDR3 sequence (DNA): TGTGCCAGCAGCTTGGTTATGGACCTGGGGGGCACTGAAGCTTTCTTT.

The count of this clone is one. This rearrangement joins TRBV18 to TRBJ2-1; 8 bases match TRBD1. Germline V gene sequence: CDR1 KGHSH, CDR2 LQKENI. The V gene end was trimmed by 2 bases and the J gene end by 3 bases; junction bases not matched to a gene: 12. This CDR3 region has 18 residues. The CDR3 reads CASSPAIGQGLIYNEQFF. The CDR3 DNA is TGTGCCAGCTCACCAGCGATTGGACAGGGTCTTATCTACAATGAGCAGTTCTTC.

The chain carries TRBV30 and TRBJ1-5; the D is unclear. Trimming took 0 bases from V and 7 from J, leaving 10 bases between them. Germline V gene data show CDR1 as GTSNPN and CDR2 as SVGIG (reference sequence). This CDR3 is 13 amino acids long. The DNA of the CDR3 is TGTGCCTGGAGTGTCAGCCCCGGGCAGCCCCAGCATTTT. Translating gives CAWSVSPGQPQHF.

This sequence joins TRBV18 and TRBJ2-2; 10 bases map to TRBD1. This CDR3 has 16 amino acids. The germline CDR1 and CDR2 sequences are KGHSH and LQKENI. The V segment lost 0 bases and the J segment 6 bases; nucleotides outside the gene matches: 4. CDR3 in DNA: TGTGCCAGCTCACCACCGACAGGGGGCGGTTCCGGGGAGCTGTTTTTT. The encoded protein is CASSPPTGGGSGELFF.

This clone was observed a handful of times. The rearrangement links TRBV5-1 to TRBJ2-7, with 9 bases identical to TRBD1. With V trimmed by 3 bases and J by 4 bases, 8 bases remained unmatched. This CDR3 contains 15 residues. CDR1 and CDR2 (germline): SGHRS, YFSETQ. CDR3 region: CASSWGQGSPYEQYF. DNA for the CDR3: TGCGCCAGCAGCTGGGGACAGGGATCCCCTTACGAGCAGTACTTC.

The count of this clone is one. The chain has TRBV18 and TRBJ2-7; weak D call: TRBD1 (6 bases). The CDR3 spans 15 residues. The germline V gene encodes CDR1 KGHSH and CDR2 LQKENI. V dropped 0 bases and J dropped 0 bases, with 9 bases sitting between them. CDR3 coding DNA: TGTGCCAGCTCACCACCGTCAGGGGCCTCCTACGAGCAGTACTTC. Translating it yields CASSPPSGASYEQYF.

The chain is built from TRBV14 and TRBJ2-7; 7 bases align to TRBD2. Trimming took 1 base from V and 5 from J; bases not matched to a gene: 5. The CDR3 has 14 amino acids. Germline V gene sequence: CDR1 SGHDN, CDR2 FVKESK. This CDR3 reads CASSQASGTHEQYF. The CDR3 coding sequence is TGTGCCAGCAGCCAAGCGAGCGGGACTCACGAGCAGTACTTC.

J is TRBJ1-2 and V is TRBV28; D not resolved. The CDR3 length is 13 residues. Germline CDR1 and CDR2: MDHEN and SYDVKM. Trimming took off 2 bases at V and 4 bases at J, with 8 bases between the two ends. CDR3 coding DNA: TGTGCCAGCAGTTTAGATGGAGTCTATGGCTACACCTTC. Encoded protein: CASSLDGVYGYTF.

CDR3 in DNA: TGTGCCAGCAGCTTATCCCAGAACACCGGGGAGCTGTTTTTT. Its translation is CASSLSQNTGELFF. The V call is TRBV7-9, the J call TRBJ2-2; the D is unclear. There are 14 residues in the CDR3. Germline values: CDR1 SEHNR, CDR2 FQNEAQ (reference sequence). V was trimmed by 2 bases and J by 1 base, leaving 5 bases between them.

The V gene is TRBV11-2, the J gene TRBJ2-1; 11 bases are a match to TRBD1. This CDR3 is 15 amino acids long. V trimming: 2 bases; J trimming: 9 bases; junction bases outside the gene matches: 6. From germline, CDR1 is SGHAT and CDR2 FQNNGV. CDR3 loop: CASSLLRTGGTEQFF. CDR3 DNA: TGTGCCAGCAGCTTACTGAGGACAGGGGGCACTGAGCAGTTCTTC.

V gene TRBV7-2 combines with J gene TRBJ2-7; 9 bases are a match to TRBD1. The V gene's germline CDR1 is SGHTA and CDR2 FQGNSA. The V gene end was trimmed by 1 base and the J gene end by 3 bases; junction bases not matched to a gene: 4. The CDR3 totals 15 residues. This CDR3 is CASSLVQGAFYEQYF. The CDR3 coding sequence is TGTGCCAGCAGCTTAGTACAGGGGGCTTTCTACGAGCAGTACTTC.

This chain joins TRBV7-9 and TRBJ2-1; 8 nucleotides agree with TRBD2. The CDR3 consists of 16 residues. The germline V gene has CDR1 SEHNR and CDR2 FQNEAQ (reference sequence). Trimming at V came to 2 bases and at J to 7 bases, leaving 10 bases not matched to a gene. CDR3: CASSLTLAGGVNEQFF. The CDR3 DNA follows: TGTGCCAGCAGCTTAACACTCGCGGGGGGCGTAAATGAGCAGTTCTTC.

This clone has a single count. The CDR3: CASSQVQGITDTQYF. The CDR3 bases are TGCGCCAGCAGCCAAGTCCAGGGGATAACAGATACGCAGTATTTT. The chain uses TRBV4-1 and TRBJ2-3; maybe TRBD1 (6 bases). Germline CDR1 MGHRA, CDR2 YSYEKL. V was clipped by 1 base and J by 3 bases, with 11 bases between them. This CDR3 spans 15 amino acids.

The chain couples TRBV7-9 to TRBJ2-7; 8 bases are shared with TRBD2. After removal of 5 bases from V and 2 bases from J, the junction contained 5 bases not matched to a gene. CDR1 is SEHNR and CDR2 is FQNEAQ in the germline V gene (reference sequence). CDR3 length equals 14 residues. As DNA, the CDR3 is TGTGCCAGCAGCCGGACTAGCAACACCTACGAGCAGTACTTC. It codes for CASSRTSNTYEQYF.

The J gene is TRBJ1-6, the V gene TRBV29-1, with D possibly TRBD1 on 6 matching bases. V lost 6 bases to trimming and J lost 5 bases, with 11 bases between them. Germline V gene data show CDR1 as SQVTM and CDR2 as ANQGSEA. The CDR3 covers 13 residues. CDR3 DNA: TGCAGCGTAAGAGGGGGGGATAATTCACCCCTCCACTTT. It codes for CSVRGGDNSPLHF.

This clone was observed once. The rearrangement links TRBV28 to TRBJ1-2, with 7 bases matching TRBD1. Per the germline V gene, CDR1 is MDHEN and CDR2 is SYDVKM. Losses at the gene ends were 5 bases for V and 7 bases for J; bases not matched to a gene: 7. There are 13 residues in the CDR3. The chain's CDR3 is CASSPDRASGYTF. For the CDR3, the DNA is TGTGCCAGCAGTCCCGACAGGGCTTCTGGCTACACCTTC.

The rearrangement uses TRBV28 and TRBJ1-2; tentative D call: TRBD1 (5 bases). Germline V gene lookup returns CDR1 MDHEN and CDR2 SYDVKM. CDR3 length equals 14 residues. Trimming took off 2 bases at V and 5 bases at J, with 12 bases between the two ends. CDR3 nucleotide sequence: TGTGCCAGCAGTTTACAGTTACAGGCTTATGGCTACACCTTC. Translating it yields CASSLQLQAYGYTF.

V is TRBV10-3 and J is TRBJ2-2, with a tentative D call TRBD1 (5 bases). Trimming removed 10 bases at V and 7 bases at J, with 22 bases between. CDR1 is ENHRY and CDR2 is SYGVKD in the germline V gene. CDR3 length: 15 amino acids. Here the CDR3 DNA reads TGTGCCAGCGAAAATCTTCAGGGTTCGGGCGGGGAGCTGTTTTTT. Translated, it gives CASENLQGSGGELFF.

The chain employs TRBV7-6 and TRBJ2-3; 9 bases line up with TRBD1. The J segment lost 0 bases and the V segment lost 2 bases, leaving 6 bases of the junction unmatched. Per germline, CDR1 SGHVS and CDR2 FNYEAQ. The CDR3 has 17 residues. The CDR3 sequence: CASSLHRDRASTDTQYF. The DNA of the CDR3 is TGTGCCAGCAGCTTACACCGGGACAGGGCTAGCACAGATACGCAGTATTTT. Combining the CDR3 with reference TRBV7-6 and TRBJ2-3 gives the whole variable domain GAGVSQSPRYKVTKRGQDVALRCDPISGHVSLYWYRQALGQGPEFLTYFNYEAQQDKSGLPNDRFSAERPEGSISTLTIQRTEQRDSAMYRCASSLHRDRASTDTQYFGPGTRLTVL.

The CDR3 reads CASSIAGGWLDEQYF. The DNA of the CDR3 is TGTGCCAGCAGCATAGCGGGAGGGTGGTTGGACGAGCAGTACTTC. This chain links TRBV6-5 with TRBJ2-7, with 11 bases that match TRBD2. The CDR3 contains 15 residues. With 6 bases clipped from V and 5 bases from J, the junction kept 9 bases outside the gene matches. The germline V gene has CDR1 MNHEY and CDR2 SVGAGI.